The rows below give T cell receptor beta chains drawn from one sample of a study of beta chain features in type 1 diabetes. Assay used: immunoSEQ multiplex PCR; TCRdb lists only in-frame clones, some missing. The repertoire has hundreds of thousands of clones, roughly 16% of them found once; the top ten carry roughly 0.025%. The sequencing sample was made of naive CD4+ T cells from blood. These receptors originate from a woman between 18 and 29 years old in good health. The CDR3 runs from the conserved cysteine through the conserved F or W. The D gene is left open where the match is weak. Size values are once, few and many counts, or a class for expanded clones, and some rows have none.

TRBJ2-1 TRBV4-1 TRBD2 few TGCGCCAGCAGCCAAGCTAAACTAGCGGGGACACTCTACAATGAGCAGTTCTTC CASSQAKLAGTLYNEQFF
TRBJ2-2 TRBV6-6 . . TGTGCCAGCAGTTACTCTCGCGGGGCGCACACCGGGGAGCTGTTTTTT CASSYSRGAHTGELFF
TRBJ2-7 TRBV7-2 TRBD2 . TGTGCCAGCAGCCGCGGACTAGCGTGGTACGAGCAGTACTTC CASSRGLAWYEQYF
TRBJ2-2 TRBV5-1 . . TGCGCCAGCAGCTTGCAAGGACAGAACACCGGGGAGCTGTTTTTT CASSLQGQNTGELFF
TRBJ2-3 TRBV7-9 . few TGTGCCAGCAGCTTACTCGGGGCCGGCGGTACGCAGTATTTT CASSLLGAGGTQYF
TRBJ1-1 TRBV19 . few TGTGCCAGTAGTAGCCAACCGCATGGAAAAGCTTTCTTT CASSSQPHGKAFF
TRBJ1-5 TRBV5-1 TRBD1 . TGCGCCAGCAGACAGGGGGAGAATCAGCCCCAGCATTTT CASRQGENQPQHF
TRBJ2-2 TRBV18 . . TGTGCCAGCTCACCACGAAACGCGAACACCGGGGAGCTGTTTTTT CASSPRNANTGELFF
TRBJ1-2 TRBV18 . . TGTGCCAGCTCACCCTCGGGCAGGGTAGATGGCTACACCTTC CASSPSGRVDGYTF
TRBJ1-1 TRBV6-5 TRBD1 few TGTGCCAGCGCGGGACAGACGAACACTGAAGCTTTCTTT CASAGQTNTEAFF